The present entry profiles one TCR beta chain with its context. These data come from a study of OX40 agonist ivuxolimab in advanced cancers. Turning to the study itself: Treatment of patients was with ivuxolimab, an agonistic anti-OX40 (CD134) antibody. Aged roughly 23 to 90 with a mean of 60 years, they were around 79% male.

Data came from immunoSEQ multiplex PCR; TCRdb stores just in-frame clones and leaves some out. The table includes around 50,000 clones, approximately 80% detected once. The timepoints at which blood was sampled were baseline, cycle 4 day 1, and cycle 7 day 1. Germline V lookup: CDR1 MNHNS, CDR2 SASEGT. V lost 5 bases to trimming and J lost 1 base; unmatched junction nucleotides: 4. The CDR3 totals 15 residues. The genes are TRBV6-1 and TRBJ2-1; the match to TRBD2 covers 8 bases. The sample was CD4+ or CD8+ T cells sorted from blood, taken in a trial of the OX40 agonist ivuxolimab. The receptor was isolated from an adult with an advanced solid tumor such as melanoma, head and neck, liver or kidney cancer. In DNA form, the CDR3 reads TGTGCCAGCAGTCTTAGCGGGGATTCCTACAATGAGCAGTTCTTC. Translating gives CASSLSGDSYNEQFF.